This T cell receptor (beta chain) comes out of a study of CD8+ T cells in alopecia areata. Study overall: Twice a day, 5 to 10 mg of oral tofacitinib was administered to treated patients.

After isolation, RNA underwent reverse transcription to generate cDNA as the sequencing template. The protocol was immunoSEQ multiplex PCR, while the TCRdb copy is restricted to in-frame clones and leaves out a portion. The sample yields 130,000 to 150,000 clones, 82% seen once. The treatment denotes: oral pan-JAK inhibitor, 5-10 mg twice daily. The CDR3 loop spans 17 amino acids. Germline lookup yields CDR1 MGHRA and CDR2 YSYEKL. The germline V and J ends were trimmed by 1 base and 3 bases, with 19 bases remaining between them. Concerning this clone: The target antigen is unknown.

Study results and limitations: Tofacitinib significantly reduced both scalp clonality and expanded CD8+ clones among the top 100. On tofacitinib, scalp and blood still held many of the expanded lesional clones.

The sequence came from a human donor with alopecia areata. The chain carries TRBV4-1 and TRBJ2-7, with D perhaps matching TRBD1 or TRBD2 (6 bases each). Sequencing used CD8+ T cells sorted from blood, obtained at week 4, from a patient treated with tofacitinib. The CDR3 DNA is TGCGCCAGCAGCCAAGCCCCCGTGGGGGGCGCAGGCTACGAGCAGTACTTC. Its translation: CASSQAPVGGAGYEQYF.